This T cell receptor (beta chain) was identified in a study of cytomegalovirus exposure and HLA in healthy donors. Study overall: An analysis done earlier identified some 120 million unique TCR beta sequences from approximately 170 million T cells. Whole-study findings and limits: In an earlier analysis, most TCR beta V segments were productive about 90% or about 30% of the time. A few V segments could not be told apart, such as TRBV6-2 and TRBV6-3, and were left out.

This clone was recorded a few times. What it binds is not known. Use of 60 Vbeta and 13 Jbeta primers characterized the PCR. The assay was immunoSEQ multiplex PCR, and TCRdb's table has in-frame clones only and misses some. The sample lists approximately 55,000 clones; about four fifths were seen once. Germline V gene sequence: CDR1 ENHRY, CDR2 SYGVKD. The length of the CDR3 is 14 residues. Trimming left V 0 bases short and J 6 bases short, with 10 bases between. Sequences were obtained from PBMCs. The chain recombines TRBV10-3 with TRBJ2-3; D remains ambiguous. The TCR was taken from a boy aged 5-17 years in good health and CMV-seropositive. CDR3 sequence reads: CAISESISGDTQYF. CDR3 sequence (DNA): TGTGCCATCAGTGAGTCGATATCCGGGGATACGCAGTATTTT.